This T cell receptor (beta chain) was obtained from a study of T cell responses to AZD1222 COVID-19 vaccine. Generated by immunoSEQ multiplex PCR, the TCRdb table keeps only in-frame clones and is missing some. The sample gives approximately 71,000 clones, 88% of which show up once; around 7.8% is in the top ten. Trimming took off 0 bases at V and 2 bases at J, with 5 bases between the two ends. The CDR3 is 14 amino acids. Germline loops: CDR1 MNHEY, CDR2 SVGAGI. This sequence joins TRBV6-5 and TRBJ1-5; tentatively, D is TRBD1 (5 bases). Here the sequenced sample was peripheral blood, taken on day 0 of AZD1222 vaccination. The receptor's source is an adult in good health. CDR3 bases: TGTGCCAGCAGTTACTCAGGGGGCAATCAGCCCCAGCATTTT. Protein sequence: CASSYSGGNQPQHF.